These 18 T cell receptor beta chains came from one sample sequenced in a study of cytomegalovirus exposure and HLA in healthy donors. PCR employed 60 Vbeta and 13 Jbeta primers. Repertoires were generated with immunoSEQ multiplex PCR, while TCRdb's copy carries only in-frame clones and drops some. The table lists 100,000 to 150,000 clones, 81% of them singletons, with approximately 4% in the top ten. What was sequenced was PBMCs. The source of these receptors is a young man in good health and CMV-seropositive.

The chain links TRBV4-3 to TRBJ1-6, with 8 nucleotides matching TRBD1. The CDR3 runs to 15 residues. V lost 4 bases and J lost 4; bases outside the gene matches: 3. Germline V CDR1 and CDR2: LGHNA, YSLEER. The CDR3 DNA sequence: TGCGCCAGCAGCCCGGGACAGGCGTATAATTCACCCCTCCACTTT. This codes for CASSPGQAYNSPLHF.

The chain is built from TRBV7-6 and TRBJ2-7, with 12 bases fitting TRBD1. This CDR3 is 15 amino acids long. Germline CDR1 SGHVS, CDR2 FNYEAQ. J lost 4 bases, V lost 4 bases, and 5 bases had no gene match. The CDR3 loop reads CASSSGTGGPYEQYF. DNA of the CDR3: TGTGCCAGCAGCTCCGGGACAGGGGGCCCTTACGAGCAGTACTTC.

This chain links TRBV25-1 with TRBJ1-1; 10 nucleotides line up with TRBD1. Germline trimming cut 6 bases from V and 1 base from J; bases unmatched to any gene: 11. CDR1 MGHDK and CDR2 SYGVNS come from the germline V gene. This CDR3 spans 17 amino acids. CDR3 nucleotide sequence: TGTGCCAGCAGGGCGGGACAGGGGTTAAAGGAGAACACTGAAGCTTTCTTT. Its translation is CASRAGQGLKENTEAFF.

The chain links TRBV6-5 to TRBJ2-1; 13 nucleotides agree with TRBD2. After removal of 4 bases from V and 9 bases from J, the junction contained 9 bases not matched to a gene. Germline V gives CDR1 MNHEY, CDR2 SVGAGI. This CDR3 spans 16 amino acids. CDR3 sequence: CASSSVGLAGEREQFF. In DNA form, the CDR3 reads TGTGCCAGCAGTTCGGTTGGACTAGCGGGAGAACGTGAGCAGTTCTTC.

This sequence joins TRBV14 and TRBJ2-5, with D possibly matching TRBD1 (7 bases). V gave up 4 bases and J gave up 3 bases, with 18 bases separating them. CDR1 SGHDN and CDR2 FVKESK come from the germline V gene. The CDR3 covers 16 residues. CDR3 sequence: CASSPRQGGREETQYF. The CDR3 DNA is TGTGCCAGCAGCCCCCGACAGGGAGGTAGGGAAGAGACCCAGTACTTC.

The J gene is TRBJ2-1, the V gene TRBV6-4; TRBD2 is a possible D gene (5 bases). CDR3 length: 16 residues. In germline, CDR1 is MRHNA, CDR2 SNTAGT. The ends were cut back, 2 bases at V and 4 bases at J, with 15 bases in the middle. The CDR3 DNA is TGTGCCAGCAGTGACAACAGCCCGGGGAGTTACAATGAGCAGTTCTTC. It encodes CASSDNSPGSYNEQFF.

The chain links TRBV6-5 to TRBJ2-7; perhaps TRBD2 as D (5 bases). V was clipped by 7 bases and J by 3 bases, with 16 bases between them. Germline V lookup: CDR1 MNHEY, CDR2 SVGAGI. The CDR3 totals 14 residues. CDR3 sequence: CASNPGWGSYEQYF. For the CDR3, the DNA is TGTGCCAGCAACCCGGGGTGGGGAAGCTACGAGCAGTACTTC.

V is TRBV2 and J is TRBJ1-1, with D tentatively TRBD1 (5 bases). CDR3 length equals 13 residues. Germline loops: CDR1 SNHLY, CDR2 FYNNEI. V lost 4 bases and J 3 bases, leaving 9 bases between the germline ends. CDR3 nucleotides: TGTGCCAGCAGTGCAGACAGTTACACTGAAGCTTTCTTT. This codes for CASSADSYTEAFF.

This chain joins TRBV4-3 and TRBJ2-7; 8 nucleotides match TRBD1. The CDR3 covers 15 residues. Germline CDR1 is LGHNA and CDR2 is YSLEER. V was pared by 0 bases and J by 6 bases, with 7 bases of the junction left unmatched. CDR3 sequence: CASSQDLYRGTEQYF. CDR3 bases: TGCGCCAGCAGCCAAGATCTTTACAGGGGGACCGAGCAGTACTTC.

The V gene is TRBV5-6, the J gene TRBJ2-1; D uncertain. The CDR3 is 17 residues long. Trimming shortened V by 0 bases and J by 6 bases, and 19 bases separated the two germline ends. CDR1 and CDR2 from the germline V gene are SGHDT and YYEEEE. The CDR3: CASSLGETRLSRNEQFF. CDR3 DNA sequence: TGTGCCAGCAGCTTGGGTGAGACGCGACTCTCCCGCAATGAGCAGTTCTTC.

The gene calls are TRBV10-3 and TRBJ2-1; possible D gene TRBD2, 5 bases. The CDR3 runs to 13 residues. The V end lost 2 bases, the J end lost 7 bases, and 9 bases lay between the germline ends. Germline lookup yields CDR1 ENHRY and CDR2 SYGVKD. Here the CDR3 reads CAISEPPGNEQFF. The CDR3 DNA reads TGTGCCATCAGTGAGCCGCCGGGGAATGAGCAGTTCTTC.

With regard to this clone: Germline and junction disagree at one end, which may indicate a read error. The J gene is TRBJ2-6, the V gene TRBV7-9, with D perhaps matching TRBD1 (6 bases). The CDR3 covers 17 residues. Germline values: CDR1 SEHNR, CDR2 FQNEAQ (reference sequence). The chain's CDR3 is CSSSLVVTGTGANVLTF. The DNA for the CDR3 is TGTTCCAGCAGCTTAGTAGTCACAGGGACTGGGGCCAACGTCCTGACTTTC.

The chain joins TRBV5-1 to TRBJ2-7; TRBD1 matches 9 bases. Germline loops: CDR1 SGHRS, CDR2 YFSETQ. This CDR3 is built from 15 residues. The junction had 5 bases not matched to a gene; V was cut back by 2 bases and J by 2 bases. CDR3 sequence: CASSFGTGKTYEQYF. CDR3 bases: TGCGCCAGCAGCTTTGGGACAGGGAAAACCTACGAGCAGTACTTC.

The chain uses TRBV7-2 and TRBJ2-7, with 14 bases that match TRBD2. V gave up 4 bases and J gave up 3 bases; unmatched junction bases: 2. The CDR3 runs to 15 residues. Germline V gene sequence: CDR1 SGHTA, CDR2 FQGNSA. CDR3: CASSSGLAGVYEQYF. For the CDR3, the DNA is TGTGCCAGCAGCTCGGGACTAGCGGGAGTCTACGAGCAGTACTTC.

J is TRBJ2-7 and V is TRBV18, with 9 bases lining up with TRBD2. With 1 base clipped from V and 1 base from J, the junction kept 2 bases outside the gene matches. The CDR3 sequence is 15 residues long. CDR1 is KGHSH, CDR2 LQKENI, per germline. The CDR3 DNA reads TGTGCCAGCTCACCACTTAGCGGGAGTTCCTACGAGCAGTACTTC. Translation: CASSPLSGSSYEQYF.

The V and J genes are TRBV4-1 and TRBJ1-2; D gene unclear. This CDR3 is built from 15 residues. Trimming removed 0 bases from V and 7 bases from J, with 15 bases in between. CDR1 and CDR2 (germline): MGHRA, YSYEKL. The CDR3 DNA sequence: TGCGCCAGCAGCCAAGATGCTTTCGGGGTACGTGGCTACACCTTC. Its translation is CASSQDAFGVRGYTF.

V is TRBV19 and J is TRBJ1-5; D uncertain. Germline V gene lookup returns CDR1 LNHDA and CDR2 SQIVND (reference sequence). V gave up 9 bases and J gave up 3 bases, with 21 bases separating them. The CDR3 extends over 16 amino acids. The CDR3 region is CASTIRPLSPNQPQHF. For the CDR3, the DNA is TGTGCCAGCACCATCAGGCCTCTCAGTCCCAATCAGCCCCAGCATTTT.

Note on this clone: One end of the junction varies from germline; a read error may be responsible. This chain uses TRBV7-2 with TRBJ2-7, with D perhaps matching TRBD1 (9 bases). Germline values: CDR1 SGHTA, CDR2 FQGNSA. There are 14 residues in the CDR3. The CDR3 protein is CASSIAGQGYEQYF. For the CDR3, the DNA is TGTGCCAGCAGCATAGCGGGACAGGGCTACGAGCAGTACTTC.